This is a list of T cell receptor beta chains from one sample in a study of CD4 T cells in relation to SARS-CoV-2 and coronaviruses. No antigen has been identified for these receptors. Profiled with immunoSEQ multiplex PCR; TCRdb holds only in-frame clones, not every one. The table shows 25,000 to 35,000 clones, with about 78% occurring only once. The sequencing sample was made of CD4+ T cells from PBMCs, cultured in vitro. The receptors shown here come from a human donor in good health. CDR3s include the opening cysteine and the closing phenylalanine or tryptophan. D genes are given only for firm matches. The size field is filled for only some rows; it gives once, few, many or a size class.

v_gene,abundance,d_gene,j_gene,CDR3aa,CDR3nt
TRBV11-3,.,.,TRBJ2-3,CASSLVSTDTQYF,TGTGCCAGCAGCTTAGTAAGCACAGATACGCAGTATTTT
TRBV6-2/TRBV6-3,.,.,TRBJ2-3,CASTYYSTDTQYF,TGTGCCAGCACTTATTATTCCACAGATACGCAGTATTTT
TRBV5-5,.,TRBD2,TRBJ2-7,CASSYASGSYEQYF,TGTGCCAGCAGCTACGCCAGCGGGAGCTACGAGCAGTACTTC
TRBV3-1/TRBV3-2,few,.,TRBJ1-1,CASSHGDGHEAFF,TGTGCCAGCAGCCATGGTGACGGTCATGAAGCTTTCTTT
TRBV19,few,.,TRBJ1-5,CASRQAYQPQHF,TGTGCCAGTAGACAGGCATACCAGCCCCAGCATTTT
TRBV19,.,.,TRBJ1-1,CASSIQVGIAEAFF,TGTGCCAGTAGTATACAGGTTGGAATTGCTGAAGCTTTCTTT
TRBV5-1,few,.,TRBJ1-1,CASRSRMNTEAFF,TGCGCCAGCAGATCCCGGATGAACACTGAAGCTTTCTTT
TRBV4-1,.,.,TRBJ1-2,CASSQDPFTYGYTF,TGCGCCAGCAGCCAAGATCCGTTCACCTATGGCTACACCTTC
TRBV2,.,.,TRBJ1-1,CASSEVPSLNTEAFF,TGTGCCAGCAGTGAAGTACCTAGTTTGAACACTGAAGCTTTCTTT
TRBV19,.,TRBD1,TRBJ1-5,CASRHEGDSQPQHF,TGTGCCAGTAGGCACGAAGGGGACAGTCAGCCCCAGCATTTT
TRBV7-9,.,.,TRBJ2-1,CASSFTTQWDEQFF,TGTGCCAGCAGCTTTACCACCCAATGGGATGAGCAGTTCTTC
TRBV20-1,.,TRBD1,TRBJ1-4,CSASRDSTATNEKLFF,TGCAGTGCTAGTCGGGACAGCACCGCAACTAATGAAAAACTGTTTTTT
TRBV27,.,TRBD1,TRBJ1-2,CASRNQGVGSGYTF,TGTGCCAGCAGGAATCAGGGGGTAGGCAGTGGCTACACCTTC
TRBV6-2/TRBV6-3,.,.,TRBJ1-6,CASSWPFLSPLHF,TGTGCCAGCAGTTGGCCCTTCCTTTCACCCCTCCACTTT
TRBV19,.,TRBD1,TRBJ2-3,CASRRDRDADTQYF,TGTGCCAGTAGGAGGGACAGGGACGCAGATACGCAGTATTTT
TRBV2,.,.,TRBJ2-2,CASSERGLIPGELFF,TGTGCCAGCAGTGAACGGGGCTTGATACCCGGGGAGCTGTTTTTT
TRBV18,.,TRBD2,TRBJ2-7,CASSGTSGTHEQYF,TGTGCCAGCTCAGGGACTAGCGGGACCCACGAGCAGTACTTC
TRBV10-2,.,TRBD2,TRBJ2-5,CASSSSGFQETQYF,TGCGCCAGCAGTTCTAGCGGGTTCCAAGAGACCCAGTACTTC
TRBV10-3,.,TRBD1,TRBJ2-7,CAIRAGGTYEQYF,TGTGCCATCAGGGCAGGGGGTACCTACGAGCAGTACTTC
TRBV3-1/TRBV3-2,.,.,TRBJ1-1,CASSQVTGGTEAFF,TGTGCCAGCAGCCAAGTGACAGGAGGGACTGAAGCTTTCTTT
TRBV20-1,few,.,TRBJ1-3,CSAQHGNTIYF,TGCAGTGCCCAACACGGAAACACCATATATTTT
TRBV18,.,.,TRBJ1-4,CASSRFQEGSSEKLFF,TGTGCCAGCTCACGATTCCAGGAGGGGTCTAGCGAAAAACTGTTTTTT
TRBV20-1,few,.,TRBJ1-1,CSASTEKAFF,TGCAGTGCTAGCACGGAGAAAGCTTTCTTT
TRBV30,.,.,TRBJ1-3,CAWSGLSGVEAIYF,TGTGCCTGGAGTGGCCTATCAGGGGTAGAGGCCATATATTTT
TRBV19,.,.,TRBJ2-7,CASSAGSYEQYF,TGTGCCAGTAGTGCAGGGTCCTACGAGCAGTACTTC
TRBV4-1,.,.,TRBJ1-5,CASSQDPRGFGQPQHF,TGCGCCAGCAGCCAAGATCCGAGGGGGTTCGGTCAGCCCCAGCATTTT
TRBV5-1,few,TRBD1,TRBJ2-1,CASSFRDRGSEQFF,TGCGCCAGCAGCTTCCGGGACAGGGGTAGTGAGCAGTTCTTC
TRBV5-1,.,.,TRBJ1-1,CASSEGSNTEAFF,TGCGCCAGCAGCGAGGGTTCGAACACTGAAGCTTTCTTT
TRBV6-2/TRBV6-3,.,TRBD2,TRBJ2-4,CASSPGTSGRLGIQYF,TGTGCCAGCAGTCCGGGGACTAGCGGGAGGTTGGGCATTCAGTACTTC